The present T cell receptor (beta chain) was sequenced within a study of T cells in Graves' hyperthyroidism and ophthalmopathy. Study context: Prior to any treatment, at the point of initial diagnosis, peripheral blood was collected.

For this clonotype: As yet, its antigen is unknown.

J lost 5 bases, V lost 3 bases, and 4 bases had no gene match. Germline V gene data show CDR1 as MGHRA and CDR2 as YSYEKL. The CDR3 runs 14 residues. Study-wide results and caveats: Most thyroid clonotypes that were expanded above 0.001 also turned up in blood.

The TCR beta CDR3 regions underwent amplification using RNA transcripts as the source. The TCR CDR3 first-round RT-PCR relied on the HTBI primer set. Each CDR3 protein gets one entry after TCRdb re-called the multiplex PCR reads with MiXCR. The table lists 500,000 to 750,000 distinct CDR3 sequences, 14% of them singletons. Patients affected by ophthalmopathy presented a Clinical Activity Score of at least 3, a NOSPECS grade of at least 4, and disease duration below 3 months. Diagnostic decisions used clinical symptoms, serum thyroxine and TRAb, thyroid ultrasound and orbital computed tomography. The sequence came from a woman aged 18-29 years with Graves' ophthalmopathy. The sequenced sample was blood. This chain links TRBV4-1 with TRBJ2-5; TRBD1 matches 9 bases. CDR3 sequence (DNA): TGCGCCAGCAGCCACGGGACAGGGTTGGAGACCCAGTACTTC. Encoded protein: CASSHGTGLETQYF.